This TCR beta chain was sequenced in a study of T-cell reconstitution after alpha-beta-depleted transplantation in children. General study points: T-cell counts and diversity at one year following transplant were attributed mainly to newly produced T cells. In patients about two months after transplant, alpha-beta T cells reportedly arose from several hundred expanded graft clones.

Trimming left V 1 base short and J 4 bases short, with 3 bases between. CDR1 MGHRA and CDR2 YSYEKL come from the germline V gene. This CDR3 region has 12 residues. This clonotype came up many times. The antigen is unknown. Preparation of the TCRbeta library was carried out with unique molecular identifiers. TCRdb processed the PCR reads anew with MiXCR; each CDR3 protein has one entry. The sample holds about 830,000 distinct CDR3 sequences, roughly 15% seen once. The material sequenced was PBMCs, mostly from graft donor cells, taken 360 days after TCRalphabeta/CD19-depleted stem cell transplant. The TCR sequence derives from a male patient younger than 18 who had a stem cell transplant for acute lymphoblastic leukemia, so the T cells may come from the graft donor. The gene calls are TRBV4-1 and TRBJ2-3; D not resolved. The CDR3 nucleotides are TGCGCCAGCAGCCAAGTCTCAGATACGCAGTATTTT. Its protein is CASSQVSDTQYF.